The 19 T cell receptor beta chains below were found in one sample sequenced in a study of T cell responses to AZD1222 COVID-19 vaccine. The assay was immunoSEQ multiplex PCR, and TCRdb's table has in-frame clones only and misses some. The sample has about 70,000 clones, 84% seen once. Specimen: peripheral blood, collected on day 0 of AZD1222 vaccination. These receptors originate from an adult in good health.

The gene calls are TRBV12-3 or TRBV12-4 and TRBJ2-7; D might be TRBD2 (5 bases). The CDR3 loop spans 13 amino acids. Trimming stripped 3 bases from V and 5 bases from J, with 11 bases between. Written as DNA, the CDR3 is TGTGCCAGCAGTTTCATTAGCGTGCACGAGCAGTACTTC. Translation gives CASSFISVHEQYF.

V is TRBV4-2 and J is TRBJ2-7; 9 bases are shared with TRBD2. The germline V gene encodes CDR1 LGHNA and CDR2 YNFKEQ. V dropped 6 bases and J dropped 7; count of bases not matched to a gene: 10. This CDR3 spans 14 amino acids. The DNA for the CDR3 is TGTGCCAGCAGACCCTCCGGCGGGGGGGGAGAGCAGTACTTC. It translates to CASRPSGGGGEQYF.

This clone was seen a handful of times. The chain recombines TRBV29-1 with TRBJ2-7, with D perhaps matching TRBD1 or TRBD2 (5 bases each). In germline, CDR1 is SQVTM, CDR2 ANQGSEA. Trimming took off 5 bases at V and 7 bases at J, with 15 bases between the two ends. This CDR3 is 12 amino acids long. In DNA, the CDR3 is TGCAGCGTTAGGGACGGGGCTCGGGAGCAGTACTTC. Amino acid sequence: CSVRDGAREQYF.

CDR3 in DNA: TGTGCCAGCAGCGATTGGACAGGGGACTATGGCTACACCTTC. Translated: CASSDWTGDYGYTF. The J gene is TRBJ1-2, the V gene TRBV7-9; 9 bases are a match to TRBD1. The junction had 4 bases not matched to a gene; V was cut back by 5 bases and J by 3 bases. CDR3 length: 14 amino acids. The germline V gene encodes CDR1 SEHNR and CDR2 FQNEAQ (reference sequence).

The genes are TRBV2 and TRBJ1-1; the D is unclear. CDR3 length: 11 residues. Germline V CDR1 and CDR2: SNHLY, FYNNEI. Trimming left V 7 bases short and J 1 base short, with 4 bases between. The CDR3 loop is CASKENTEAFF. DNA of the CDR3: TGTGCCAGCAAAGAGAACACTGAAGCTTTCTTT.

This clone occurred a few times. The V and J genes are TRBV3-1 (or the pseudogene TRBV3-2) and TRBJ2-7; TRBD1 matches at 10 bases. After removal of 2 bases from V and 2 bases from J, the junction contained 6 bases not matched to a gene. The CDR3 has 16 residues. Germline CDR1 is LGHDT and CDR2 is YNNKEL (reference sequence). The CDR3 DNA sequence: TGTGCCAGCAGCCAAACCTCCGGGACAGGGGCCTACGAGCAGTACTTC. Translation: CASSQTSGTGAYEQYF.

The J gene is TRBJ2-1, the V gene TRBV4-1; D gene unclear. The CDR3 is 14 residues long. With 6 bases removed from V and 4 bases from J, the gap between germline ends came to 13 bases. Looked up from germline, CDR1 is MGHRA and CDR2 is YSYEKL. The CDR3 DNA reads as TGCGCCAGCAGGCCCCCCGGCCCGTACAATGAGCAGTTCTTC. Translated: CASRPPGPYNEQFF.

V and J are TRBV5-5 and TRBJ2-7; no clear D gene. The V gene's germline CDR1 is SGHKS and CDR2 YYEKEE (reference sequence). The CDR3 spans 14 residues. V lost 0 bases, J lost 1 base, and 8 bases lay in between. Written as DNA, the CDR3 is TGTGCCAGCAGCTTGGACAGTTGGTCCTACGAGCAGTACTTC. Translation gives CASSLDSWSYEQYF.

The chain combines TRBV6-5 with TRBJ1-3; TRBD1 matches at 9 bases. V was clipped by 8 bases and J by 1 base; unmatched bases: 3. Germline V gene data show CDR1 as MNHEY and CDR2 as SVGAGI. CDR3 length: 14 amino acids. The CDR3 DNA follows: TGTGCCAGCCGGGACAGGGAGTCTGGAAACACCATATATTTT. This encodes CASRDRESGNTIYF.

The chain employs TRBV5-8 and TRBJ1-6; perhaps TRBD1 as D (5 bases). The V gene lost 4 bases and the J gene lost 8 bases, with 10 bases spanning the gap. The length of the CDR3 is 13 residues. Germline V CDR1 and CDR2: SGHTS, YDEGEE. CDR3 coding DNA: TGTGCCAGCAGCCCGGGACCTTATTCACCCCTCCACTTT. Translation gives CASSPGPYSPLHF.

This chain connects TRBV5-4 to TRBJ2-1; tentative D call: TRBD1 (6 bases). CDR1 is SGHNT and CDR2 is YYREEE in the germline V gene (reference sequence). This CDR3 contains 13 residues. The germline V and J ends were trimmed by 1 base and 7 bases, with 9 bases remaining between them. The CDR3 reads CASSLSRGNEQFF. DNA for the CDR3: TGTGCCAGCAGCTTGTCCAGGGGAAATGAGCAGTTCTTC. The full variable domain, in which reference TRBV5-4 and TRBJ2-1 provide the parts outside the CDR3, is ETGVTQSPTHLIKTRGQQVTLRCSSQSGHNTVSWYQQALGQGPQFIFQYYREEENGRGNFPPRFSGLQFPNYSSELNVNALELDDSALYLCASSLSRGNEQFFGPGTRLTVL.

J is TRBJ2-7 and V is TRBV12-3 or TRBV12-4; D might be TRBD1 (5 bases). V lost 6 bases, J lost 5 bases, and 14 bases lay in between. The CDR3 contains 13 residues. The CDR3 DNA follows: TGTGCCAGCAGCCCTCAGGGTTTGAACGAGCAGTACTTC. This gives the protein CASSPQGLNEQYF.

In nucleotides, the CDR3 is TGTGCCAGCAGCTCCTCACTAGCGGGCAAAACAGATACGCAGTATTTT. It specifies CASSSSLAGKTDTQYF. The chain joins TRBV7-3 to TRBJ2-3, with 9 bases fitting TRBD2. CDR1 and CDR2 from the germline V gene are SGHTA and FQGTGA. This CDR3 spans 16 amino acids. V dropped 4 bases and J dropped 3; count of bases not matched to a gene: 8.

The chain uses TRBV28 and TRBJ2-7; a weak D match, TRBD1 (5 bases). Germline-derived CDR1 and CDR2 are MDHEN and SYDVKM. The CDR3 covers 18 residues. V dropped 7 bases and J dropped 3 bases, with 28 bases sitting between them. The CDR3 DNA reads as TGTGCCAGCACTACTCGACAATTTTCAGGGTCATCACTCTACGAGCAGTACTTC. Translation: CASTTRQFSGSSLYEQYF.

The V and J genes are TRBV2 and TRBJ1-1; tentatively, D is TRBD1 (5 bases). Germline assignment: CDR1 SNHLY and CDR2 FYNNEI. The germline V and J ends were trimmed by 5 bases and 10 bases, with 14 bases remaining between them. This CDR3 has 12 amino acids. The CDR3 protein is CASSSGTFGAFF. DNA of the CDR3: TGTGCCAGCAGTTCCGGGACTTTCGGAGCTTTCTTT.

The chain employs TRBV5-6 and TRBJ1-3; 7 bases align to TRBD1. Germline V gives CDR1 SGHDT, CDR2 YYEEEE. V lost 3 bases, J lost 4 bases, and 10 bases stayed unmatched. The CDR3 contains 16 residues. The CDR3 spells CASSWRTGGAGNTIYF. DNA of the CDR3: TGTGCCAGCAGCTGGAGGACAGGCGGCGCGGGAAACACCATATATTTT.

CDR3 sequence: CASSRDRGFWGYTF. The CDR3 bases are TGTGCCAGCAGCCGGGACAGGGGGTTCTGGGGCTACACCTTC. The J gene is TRBJ1-2, the V gene TRBV5-5; 11 bases match TRBD1. CDR1 and CDR2 from the germline V gene are SGHKS and YYEKEE (reference sequence). The trim removed 4 bases at V and 8 bases at J, leaving 7 bases unmatched. This CDR3 comprises 14 residues. The whole variable domain, filled in from reference TRBV5-5 and TRBJ1-2, reads DAGVTQSPTHLIKTRGQQVTLRCSPISGHKSVSWYQQVLGQGPQFIFQYYEKEERGRGNFPDRFSARQFPNYSSELNVNALLLGDSALYLCASSRDRGFWGYTFGSGTRLTVV.

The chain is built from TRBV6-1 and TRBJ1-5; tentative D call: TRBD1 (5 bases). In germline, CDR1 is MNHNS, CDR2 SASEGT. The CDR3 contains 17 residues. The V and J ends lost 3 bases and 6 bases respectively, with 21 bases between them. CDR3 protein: CASSEDTGTSRGQPQHF. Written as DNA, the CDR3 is TGTGCCAGCAGTGAGGATACCGGGACGTCCAGAGGTCAGCCCCAGCATTTT.

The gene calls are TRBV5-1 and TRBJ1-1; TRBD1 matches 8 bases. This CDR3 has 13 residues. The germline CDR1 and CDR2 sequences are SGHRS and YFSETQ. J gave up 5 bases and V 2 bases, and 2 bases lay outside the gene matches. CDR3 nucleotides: TGCGCCAGCAGCTTACAGGGGGATACTGAAGCTTTCTTT. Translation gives CASSLQGDTEAFF.